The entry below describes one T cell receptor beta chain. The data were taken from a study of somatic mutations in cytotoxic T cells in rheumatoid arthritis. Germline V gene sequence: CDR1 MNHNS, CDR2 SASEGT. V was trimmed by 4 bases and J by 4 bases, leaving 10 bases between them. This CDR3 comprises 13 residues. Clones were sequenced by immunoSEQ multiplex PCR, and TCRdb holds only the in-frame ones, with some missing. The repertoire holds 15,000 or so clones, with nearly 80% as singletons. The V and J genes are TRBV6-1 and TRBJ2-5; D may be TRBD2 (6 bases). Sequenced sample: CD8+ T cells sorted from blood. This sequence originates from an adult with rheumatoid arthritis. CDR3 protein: CASSGVGGETQYF. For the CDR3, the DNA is TGTGCCAGCAGTGGTGTCGGGGGAGAGACCCAGTACTTC.